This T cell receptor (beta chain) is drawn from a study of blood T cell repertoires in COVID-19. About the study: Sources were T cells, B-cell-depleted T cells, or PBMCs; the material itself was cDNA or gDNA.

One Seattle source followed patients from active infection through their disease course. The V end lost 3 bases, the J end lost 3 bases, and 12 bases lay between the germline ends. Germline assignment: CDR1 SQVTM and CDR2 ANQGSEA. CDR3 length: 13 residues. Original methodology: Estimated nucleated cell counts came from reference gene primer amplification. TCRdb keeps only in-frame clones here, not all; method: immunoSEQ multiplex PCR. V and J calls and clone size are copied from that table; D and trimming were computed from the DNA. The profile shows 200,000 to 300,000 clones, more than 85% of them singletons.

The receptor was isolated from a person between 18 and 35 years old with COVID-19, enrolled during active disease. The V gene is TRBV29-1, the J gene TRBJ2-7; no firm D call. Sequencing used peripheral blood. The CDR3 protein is CSVDGAEDYEQYF. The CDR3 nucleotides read TGCAGCGTTGATGGTGCAGAGGACTACGAGCAGTACTTC.